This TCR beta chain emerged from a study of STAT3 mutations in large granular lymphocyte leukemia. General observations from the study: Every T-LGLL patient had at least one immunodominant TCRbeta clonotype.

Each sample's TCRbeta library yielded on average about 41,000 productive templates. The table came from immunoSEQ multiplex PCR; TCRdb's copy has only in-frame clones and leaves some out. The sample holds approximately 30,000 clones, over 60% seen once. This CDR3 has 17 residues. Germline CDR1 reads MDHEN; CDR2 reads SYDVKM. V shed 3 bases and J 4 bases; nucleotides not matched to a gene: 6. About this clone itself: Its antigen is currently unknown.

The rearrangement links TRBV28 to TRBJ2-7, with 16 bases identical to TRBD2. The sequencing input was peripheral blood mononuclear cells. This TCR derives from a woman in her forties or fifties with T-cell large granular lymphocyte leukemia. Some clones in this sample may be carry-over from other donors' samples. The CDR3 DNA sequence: TGTGCCAGCAGTTTCCCGGGACTAGCGGGAGGGCGGTACGAGCAGTACTTC. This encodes CASSFPGLAGGRYEQYF.